These 14 T cell receptor beta chains originate from one sample sequenced in a study of neurological immune-mediated disorders. TCRdb used MiXCR to reprocess the 5' RACE reads, holding one entry per CDR3 protein. Of about 71,000 distinct CDR3 sequences in the sample, roughly 3.2% are singletons; the top ten hold roughly 3.7%. What was sequenced was PBMCs. Receptor source: a man aged 40-49 years with multiple sclerosis.

This clonotype appeared many times. The chain couples TRBV7-8 to TRBJ1-5; 7 bases match TRBD1. V lost 5 bases, J lost 1 base, and 5 bases stayed unmatched. This CDR3 has 15 residues. The germline CDR1 and CDR2 sequences are SGHVS and FQNEAQ. CDR3 protein: CASSRQGGSNQPQHF. Here the CDR3 DNA reads TGTGCCAGCAGCCGACAGGGCGGGAGCAATCAGCCCCAGCATTTT.

The table lists this clonotype with many counts. The rearrangement joins TRBV5-1 to TRBJ1-2, with 7 bases aligning to TRBD1. Germline assignment: CDR1 SGHRS and CDR2 YFSETQ. V shed 3 bases and J 5 bases; nucleotides not matched to a gene: 13. This CDR3 has 16 residues. Here the CDR3 reads CASSSHYTGAAYGYTF. The CDR3 region has the DNA TGCGCCAGCAGCTCACATTATACAGGGGCCGCTTATGGCTACACCTTC. Together with reference TRBV5-1 and TRBJ1-2, the CDR3 gives the full variable domain: KAGVTQTPRYLIKTRGQQVTLSCSPISGHRSVSWYQQTPGQGLQFLFEYFSETQRNKGNFPGRFSGRQFSNSRSEMNVSTLELGDSALYLCASSSHYTGAAYGYTFGSGTRLTVV.

This clonotype was detected a few times. The V and J genes are TRBV18 and TRBJ2-1, with D possibly being TRBD1 or TRBD2 (7 bases each). V was pared by 5 bases and J by 6 bases, with 20 bases between. The germline gives CDR1 KGHSH, CDR2 LQKENI. The CDR3 runs 16 residues. CDR3 sequence reads: CASSRSGRGHGNEQFF. The CDR3 DNA reads TGTGCCAGCTCAAGATCAGGGAGGGGGCACGGCAATGAGCAGTTCTTC.

This clonotype was counted at least ten times. This chain joins TRBV29-1 and TRBJ1-2; perhaps TRBD1 as D (5 bases). This CDR3 has 11 residues. The V gene's germline CDR1 is SQVTM and CDR2 ANQGSEA. V was shortened by 7 bases and J by 12 bases, with 18 bases between the two germline ends. For the CDR3, the DNA is TGCAGCGCCGAGGTGGGACCGAGGAACACCTTC. Translation gives CSAEVGPRNTF. The full variable domain, rest sourced from reference TRBV29-1 and TRBJ1-2, is SAVISQKPSRDICQRGTSLTIQCQVDSQVTMMFWYRQQPGQSLTLIATANQGSEATYESGFVIDKFPISRPNLTFSTLTVSNMSPEDSSIYLCSAEVGPRNTFGSGTRLTVV.

In the case of this clonotype: A much larger clone lies one base from this, so it may be a read error. The gene calls are TRBV6-5 and TRBJ2-3; D gene unclear. V shed 0 bases and J shed 13 bases, with 11 bases lying between them. Germline V CDR1 and CDR2: MNHEY, SVGAGI. The CDR3 is 12 amino acids. CDR3 residues: CASSYSAWTEYF. In DNA form, the CDR3 reads TGTGCCAGCAGTTACTCCGCGTGGACCGAGTATTTT.

This clonotype was seen many times. The chain carries TRBV7-2 and TRBJ1-6; 7 nucleotides line up with TRBD1. The CDR3 sequence is 15 residues long. The germline CDR1 and CDR2 sequences are SGHTA and FQGNSA. V dropped 5 bases and J dropped 5; count of bases not matched to a gene: 6. The CDR3: CASSLRTGDNSPLHF. The CDR3 DNA sequence: TGTGCCAGCAGCCTGCGGACAGGAGATAATTCACCCCTCCACTTT. Full variable domain (rest looked up from reference TRBV7-2 and TRBJ1-6): GAGVSQSPSNKVTEKGKDVELRCDPISGHTALYWYRQSLGQGLEFLIYFQGNSAPDKSGLPSDRFSAERTGGSVSTLTIQRTQQEDSAVYLCASSLRTGDNSPLHFGNGTRLTVT.

About this clonotype itself: A much larger clone is a single base away; this may be a read error. This chain joins TRBV5-1 and TRBJ1-2; 9 bases align to TRBD1. CDR3 size: 15 residues. Germline CDR1 is SGHRS and CDR2 is YFSETQ. V trimming: 7 bases; J trimming: 1 base; junction bases outside the gene matches: 8. The CDR3: CASGSGTGINYGYTF. The CDR3 DNA is TGCGCCAGCGGCTCCGGGACAGGGATTAACTATGGCTACACCTTC.

This clonotype has at least ten counts. This chain connects TRBV27 to TRBJ1-3, with a possible D match to TRBD1 (6 bases). Per germline, CDR1 MNHEY and CDR2 SMNVEV (reference sequence). The CDR3 loop spans 16 amino acids. V dropped 4 bases and J dropped 5 bases, with 18 bases sitting between them. CDR3 residues: CASSSLRGLFRNTIYF. The CDR3 region has the DNA TGTGCCAGCAGTTCTCTCAGGGGTCTCTTTAGAAACACCATATATTTT.

In this sample, this clonotype turned up a few times. A much larger clonotype is one base distant, so this may be a read error. The rearrangement links TRBV11-2 to TRBJ1-6; D gene unclear. This CDR3 is 11 amino acids long. Germline V lookup: CDR1 SGHAT, CDR2 FQNNGV. The CDR3 nucleotides read TGTGCCAGCAGTTTAAATTCACCCCTCAACTTT. It specifies CASSLNSPLNF.

This clonotype was counted many times. The V gene is TRBV5-6, the J gene TRBJ2-3; D possibly corresponds to TRBD2 (5 bases). The V and J ends lost 0 bases and 5 bases respectively, with 7 bases between them. The CDR3 extends over 13 amino acids. The germline gives CDR1 SGHDT, CDR2 YYEEEE. The CDR3 loop is CASSLAGEDTQYF. The DNA of the CDR3 is TGTGCCAGCAGCTTGGCCGGGGAAGATACGCAGTATTTT.

This clonotype was observed at least ten times. This rearrangement joins TRBV7-6 to TRBJ1-1, with 9 bases lining up with TRBD1. The V gene's germline CDR1 is SGHVS and CDR2 FNYEAQ. The CDR3 spans 15 residues. After removal of 5 bases from V and 3 bases from J, the junction contained 7 bases not matched to a gene. CDR3 in DNA: TGTGCCAGCAGCCCTGACAGGGGGTTGTACACTGAAGCTTTCTTT. It specifies CASSPDRGLYTEAFF.

This clonotype was seen repeatedly, ten times or more. The chain links TRBV11-1 to TRBJ2-1, with D perhaps given as TRBD1 or TRBD2 (6 bases each). Germline CDR1 reads SGHAT; CDR2 reads FQDESV (reference sequence). V lost 6 bases and J 5 bases, leaving 20 bases between the germline ends. This CDR3 contains 16 residues. The CDR3 coding sequence is TGTGCCAGCAGTTTGGGGTTCGGGGGCGTCCACAATGAGCAGTTCTTC. It specifies CASSLGFGGVHNEQFF. Drawing the rest from reference TRBV11-1 and TRBJ2-1, the complete variable domain is EAEVAQSPRYKITEKSQAVAFWCDPISGHATLYWYRQILGQGPELLVQFQDESVVDDSQLPKDRFSAERLKGVDSTLKIQPAELGDSAMYLCASSLGFGGVHNEQFFGPGTRLTVL.

This clonotype occurred many times. The chain recombines TRBV7-8 with TRBJ2-5; the D is unclear. The CDR3 loop spans 14 amino acids. Germline V gene lookup returns CDR1 SGHVS and CDR2 FQNEAQ. V dropped 1 base and J dropped 5 bases, with 11 bases sitting between them. This CDR3 reads CASSLVPPGETQYF. Written as DNA, the CDR3 is TGTGCCAGCAGCTTAGTCCCACCCGGGGAGACCCAGTACTTC.

This clonotype was counted ten times or more. The rearrangement links TRBV5-1 to TRBJ2-1, with D hard to call. The CDR3 spans 16 residues. The ends were cut back, 3 bases at V and 0 bases at J, with 13 bases in the middle. CDR1 and CDR2 (germline): SGHRS, YFSETQ. The DNA of the CDR3 is TGCGCCAGCAGCTCCGCCCCCCAGATCTCCTACAATGAGCAGTTCTTC. Protein sequence: CASSSAPQISYNEQFF.